The clone carrying this T cell receptor beta chain was seen at least ten times. Its antigen is as yet unknown. The data stem from a study of T cells in Graves' hyperthyroidism and ophthalmopathy. Whole-study findings and limits: Most clonotypes that expanded in the thyroid above 0.001 also showed up in blood.

The CDR3 consists of 15 residues. From germline, CDR1 is LNHDA and CDR2 SQIVND (reference sequence). The junction had 5 bases not matched to a gene; V was cut back by 4 bases and J by 4 bases. There were TCR beta CDR3 regions amplified from RNA transcripts. The HTBI primer set served for first-round RT-PCR of the TCR CDR3. TCRdb passed the multiplex PCR reads through MiXCR, listing each CDR3 protein once. Of over 500,000 distinct CDR3 sequences detected, about 14% appear once; the ten largest clones hold approximately 14%. The TCR was taken from a woman in her thirties or forties with Graves' hyperthyroidism. The chain employs TRBV19 and TRBJ2-7, with 12 bases fitting TRBD2. Material for sequencing was blood. CDR3 nucleotide sequence: TGTGCCAGTAGTAGACTAGCGGGAGAATGGTACGAGCAGTACTTC. Its protein product is CASSRLAGEWYEQYF.